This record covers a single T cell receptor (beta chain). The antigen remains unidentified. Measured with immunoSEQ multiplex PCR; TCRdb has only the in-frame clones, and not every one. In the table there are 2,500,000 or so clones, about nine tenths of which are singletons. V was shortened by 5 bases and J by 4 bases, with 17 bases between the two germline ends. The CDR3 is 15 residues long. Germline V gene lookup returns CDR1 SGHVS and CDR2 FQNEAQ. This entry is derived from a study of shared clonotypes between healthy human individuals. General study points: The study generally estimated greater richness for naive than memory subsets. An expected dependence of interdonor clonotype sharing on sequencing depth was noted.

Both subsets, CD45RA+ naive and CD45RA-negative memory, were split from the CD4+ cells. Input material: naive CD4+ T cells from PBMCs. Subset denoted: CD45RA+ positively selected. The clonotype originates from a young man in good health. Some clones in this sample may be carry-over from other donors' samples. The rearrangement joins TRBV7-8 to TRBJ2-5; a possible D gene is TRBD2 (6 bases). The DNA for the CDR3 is TGTGCCAGCAGCCTCCGACTAGTCGTGGGAGAGACCCAGTACTTC. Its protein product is CASSLRLVVGETQYF.